Following are 15 T cell receptor beta chains from one sample sequenced in a study of blood T cell repertoires in COVID-19. The repertoire was sequenced with immunoSEQ multiplex PCR; TCRdb's copy has only in-frame clones and lacks some. The sample consists of 130,000 to 150,000 clones, approximately 88% of them appearing once. Sequencing was performed on peripheral blood. The origin of the receptors is a human donor in a cohort sampled during active COVID-19.

This chain uses TRBV11-2 with TRBJ2-1; 10 bases agree with TRBD2. Germline lookup yields CDR1 SGHAT and CDR2 FQNNGV. This CDR3 has 14 amino acids. Germline trimming cut 7 bases from V and 6 bases from J; bases unmatched to any gene: 6. CDR3 in amino acids: CASTRAGGSNEQFF. CDR3 in DNA: TGTGCCAGCACCCGAGCGGGAGGGTCCAATGAGCAGTTCTTC.

This clone has a single count. The chain links TRBV13 to TRBJ2-3; 12 nucleotides align to TRBD2. CDR1 is PRHDT and CDR2 is FYEKMQ in the germline V gene (reference sequence). This CDR3 comprises 21 residues. Unmatched junction bases numbered 19, after V lost 2 bases and J lost 4 bases. CDR3 sequence reads: CASSLLNRDPSGRAEADTQYF. The CDR3 region has the DNA TGTGCCAGCAGCTTATTGAACAGGGACCCTAGCGGGAGGGCCGAGGCAGATACGCAGTATTTT.

This chain joins TRBV4-1 and TRBJ2-1; TRBD2 matches at 11 bases. Germline V gene lookup returns CDR1 MGHRA and CDR2 YSYEKL. V shed 2 bases and J 0 bases; nucleotides not matched to a gene: 6. CDR3 length: 18 residues. CDR3 DNA: TGCGCCAGCAGCCAAAGCCTAGCGGGAGGTAGCTCCTACAATGAGCAGTTCTTC. Protein product: CASSQSLAGGSSYNEQFF.

This rearrangement joins TRBV2 to TRBJ2-2, with TRBD1 as a possible D gene (6 bases). Germline lookup yields CDR1 SNHLY and CDR2 FYNNEI. The length of the CDR3 is 12 residues. V lost 6 bases to trimming and J lost 6 bases, with 8 bases between them. CDR3 nucleotides: TGTGCCAGCAGGAGGGGGTCCGGGGAGCTGTTTTTT. It is translated as CASRRGSGELFF.

This clone has a single count. The CDR3 loop is CASSQEYSYEQYF. The CDR3 nucleotides are TGTGCCAGCAGCCAAGAGTACTCCTACGAGCAGTACTTC. The genes are TRBV3-1 (or the pseudogene TRBV3-2) and TRBJ2-7; D gene unclear. Trimming shortened V by 0 bases and J by 0 bases, and 3 bases separated the two germline ends. CDR3 size: 13 residues. Germline V gives CDR1 LGHDT, CDR2 YNNKEL (reference sequence).

The CDR3 region is CASKTAGLRGNQETQYF. The CDR3 DNA is TGTGCCAGCAAGACCGCCGGGTTAAGGGGTAACCAAGAGACCCAGTACTTC. The chain carries TRBV28 and TRBJ2-5; D may be TRBD1 (5 bases). In germline, CDR1 is MDHEN, CDR2 SYDVKM. The CDR3 runs to 17 residues. V was clipped by 7 bases and J by 0 bases, with 21 bases between them.

This clone was recorded a few times. The chain joins TRBV9 to TRBJ1-4; TRBD1 matches 9 bases. The CDR3 totals 15 residues. J was trimmed by 7 bases and V by 0 bases; bases with no gene match: 4. The V gene's germline CDR1 is SGDLS and CDR2 YYNGEE. For the CDR3, the DNA is TGTGCCAGCAGCGTAGATGGGACAGGGTCTGAAAAACTGTTTTTT. Translation: CASSVDGTGSEKLFF.

This clone came up once. A read error may produce the germline difference seen at one junction end. The genes are TRBV7-7 and TRBJ1-2, with D tentatively TRBD1 (5 bases). The CDR3 covers 14 residues. The germline V gene has CDR1 SSHAT and CDR2 FNYEAQ (reference sequence). The CDR3 DNA is TGTGCTAGCAGCTCAAAGGGTCAGCGGGGCGGCTACACCTTC. Amino acid sequence: CASSSKGQRGGYTF. The whole variable domain, filled in from reference TRBV7-7 and TRBJ1-2, reads GAGVSQSPRYKVTKRGQDVTLRCDPISSHATLYWYQQALGQGPEFLTYFNYEAQPDKSGLPSDRFSAERPEGSISTLTIQRTEQRDSAMYRCASSSKGQRGGYTFGSGTRLTVV.

In this sample, this clone turned up a few times. The gene calls are TRBV5-5 and TRBJ1-1, with D maybe TRBD1 (6 bases). This CDR3 has 14 residues. Germline assignment: CDR1 SGHKS and CDR2 YYEKEE (reference sequence). V was pared by 4 bases and J by 4 bases, with 14 bases between. The CDR3 spells CASSMTGSSTEAFF. DNA for the CDR3: TGTGCCAGCAGCATGACAGGATCGAGCACTGAAGCTTTCTTT.

This CDR3 reads CASSLQNPGTQYF. DNA of the CDR3: TGTGCCAGCAGCCTCCAGAATCCAGGGACCCAGTACTTC. The genes are TRBV7-8 and TRBJ2-5; D uncertain. V was clipped by 5 bases and J by 7 bases, with 14 bases between them. Per the germline V gene, CDR1 is SGHVS and CDR2 is FQNEAQ. The CDR3 length is 13 residues. Supplemented by reference TRBV7-8 and TRBJ2-5, the full variable domain reads GAGVSQSPRYKVAKRGQDVALRCDPISGHVSLFWYQQALGQGPEFLTYFQNEAQLDKSGLPSDRFFAERPEGSVSTLKIQRTQQEDSAVYLCASSLQNPGTQYFGPGTRLLVL.

This rearrangement joins TRBV19 to TRBJ1-5, with 7 bases that match TRBD1. After removal of 4 bases from V and 0 bases from J, the junction contained 12 bases not matched to a gene. In germline, CDR1 is LNHDA, CDR2 SQIVND (reference sequence). The CDR3 length is 18 residues. In nucleotides, the CDR3 is TGTGCCAGTAGTAAGACCGGGACAGCTAGGAATAGCAATCAGCCCCAGCATTTT. Translated: CASSKTGTARNSNQPQHF. Based on the CDR3 plus reference TRBV19 and TRBJ1-5, the full variable domain is DGGITQSPKYLFRKEGQNVTLSCEQNLNHDAMYWYRQDPGQGLRLIYYSQIVNDFQKGDIAEGYSVSREKKESFPLTVTSAQKNPTAFYLCASSKTGTARNSNQPQHFGDGTRLSIL.

The V gene is TRBV19, the J gene TRBJ2-2; 8 nucleotides agree with TRBD1. The CDR3 has 14 residues. Germline assignment: CDR1 LNHDA and CDR2 SQIVND (reference sequence). Trimming took 3 bases from V and 6 from J; bases not matched to a gene: 3. The DNA of the CDR3 is TGTGCCAGTAGTATGGACAGGGTGGCCGGGGAGCTGTTTTTT. Amino acid sequence: CASSMDRVAGELFF.

The chain joins TRBV6-5 to TRBJ1-1; D is ambiguous. Germline V gives CDR1 MNHEY, CDR2 SVGAGI. There are 13 residues in the CDR3. Trimming left V 9 bases short and J 2 bases short, with 13 bases between. CDR3 in DNA: TGTGCCAGTCTGAAAGGAGTAAACACTGAAGCTTTCTTT. Translated: CASLKGVNTEAFF.

This clone was seen only once. The rearrangement links TRBV9 to TRBJ2-1; TRBD2 matches at 11 bases. The J segment lost 5 bases and the V segment lost 0 bases, leaving 4 bases of the junction unmatched. This CDR3 is built from 16 residues. Germline values: CDR1 SGDLS, CDR2 YYNGEE. The CDR3 nucleotides read TGTGCCAGCAGCGTAGGAGGGACTAGCGGTCACAATGAGCAGTTCTTC. Translated, it gives CASSVGGTSGHNEQFF.

The chain is built from TRBV28 and TRBJ2-1; tentative D call: TRBD2 (7 bases). V dropped 10 bases and J dropped 4 bases, with 17 bases sitting between them. The CDR3 spans 14 residues. Germline V CDR1 and CDR2: MDHEN, SYDVKM. The CDR3 reads CATRRGGTYNEQFF. The CDR3 region has the DNA TGTGCCACCAGGAGGGGGGGAACATACAATGAGCAGTTCTTC.